A single sample is the source of the 6 T cell receptor beta chains below, sequenced in a study of T-cell memory formation after mild COVID-19. TCRdb re-derived calls from the 5' RACE reads in MiXCR, one entry per CDR3 protein. The sample has hundreds of thousands of distinct CDR3 sequences, approximately 25% seen once; the top ten hold roughly an eighth. The sequenced material came from PBMCs or a T cell subset sorted from them (not recorded which). The receptor set was obtained from an adult woman who had mild COVID-19 (a few samples of this study predate the infection). Cell type and time point are not known.

This clonotype was observed a few times. This sequence joins TRBV30 and TRBJ2-1; D is uncertain. The CDR3 totals 12 residues. Germline V gives CDR1 GTSNPN, CDR2 SVGIG (reference sequence). With 2 bases removed from V and 5 bases from J, the gap between germline ends came to 7 bases. The CDR3 protein is CAWSWGNNEQFF. The DNA of the CDR3 is TGTGCCTGGAGTTGGGGTAACAATGAGCAGTTCTTC.

The chain carries TRBV7-6 and TRBJ2-5, with D tentatively TRBD2 (5 bases). Germline CDR1 and CDR2: SGHVS and FNYEAQ. The CDR3 length is 16 residues. V was shortened by 1 base and J by 3 bases, with 15 bases between the two germline ends. This chain's CDR3 is CASSLDIRGPKETQYF. The CDR3 nucleotides are TGTGCCAGCAGCTTAGATATACGGGGTCCCAAAGAGACCCAGTACTTC.

The chain has TRBV5-6 and TRBJ2-5, with D perhaps assigned TRBD1 or TRBD2 (6 bases each). Germline CDR1 SGHDT, CDR2 YYEEEE. The V gene lost 6 bases and the J gene lost 5 bases, with 14 bases spanning the gap. This CDR3 region has 13 residues. CDR3 sequence (DNA): TGTGCCAGCACCCTGACAGGAGGGGAGACCCAGTACTTC. Translation: CASTLTGGETQYF.

The genes are TRBV10-2 and TRBJ2-7; 8 bases agree with TRBD1. CDR3 length: 14 amino acids. V lost 6 bases and J lost 2; bases outside the gene matches: 6. Germline V gene data show CDR1 as WSHSY and CDR2 as SAAADI. CDR3 nucleotide sequence: TGCGCCAGCAGGGGGACAGGTTTTACCTACGAGCAGTACTTC. Its protein product is CASRGTGFTYEQYF.

V gene TRBV30 combines with J gene TRBJ2-1, with 9 bases aligning to TRBD2. This CDR3 is built from 14 residues. Germline CDR1 GTSNPN, CDR2 SVGIG (reference sequence). Here the CDR3 reads CARDAGGRAYEQFF. The CDR3 region has the DNA TGTGCTCGCGATGCGGGCGGGAGGGCCTATGAGCAGTTCTTC. The variable domain in full, with the rest retrieved from reference TRBV30 and TRBJ2-1, is SQTIHQWPATLVQPVGSPLSLECTVEGTSNPNLYWYRQAAGRGLQLLFYSVGIGQISSEVPQNLSASRPQDRQFILSSKKLLLSDSGFYLCARDAGGRAYEQFFGPGTRLTVL.

The chain employs TRBV5-1 and TRBJ2-3, with a tentative D call TRBD2 (7 bases). CDR1 is SGHRS, CDR2 YFSETQ, per germline. Trimming stripped 0 bases from V and 0 bases from J, with 11 bases between. This CDR3 spans 16 amino acids. CDR3 loop: CASSLGGGWSTDTQYF. In DNA form, the CDR3 reads TGCGCCAGCAGCTTGGGCGGGGGCTGGAGCACAGATACGCAGTATTTT.